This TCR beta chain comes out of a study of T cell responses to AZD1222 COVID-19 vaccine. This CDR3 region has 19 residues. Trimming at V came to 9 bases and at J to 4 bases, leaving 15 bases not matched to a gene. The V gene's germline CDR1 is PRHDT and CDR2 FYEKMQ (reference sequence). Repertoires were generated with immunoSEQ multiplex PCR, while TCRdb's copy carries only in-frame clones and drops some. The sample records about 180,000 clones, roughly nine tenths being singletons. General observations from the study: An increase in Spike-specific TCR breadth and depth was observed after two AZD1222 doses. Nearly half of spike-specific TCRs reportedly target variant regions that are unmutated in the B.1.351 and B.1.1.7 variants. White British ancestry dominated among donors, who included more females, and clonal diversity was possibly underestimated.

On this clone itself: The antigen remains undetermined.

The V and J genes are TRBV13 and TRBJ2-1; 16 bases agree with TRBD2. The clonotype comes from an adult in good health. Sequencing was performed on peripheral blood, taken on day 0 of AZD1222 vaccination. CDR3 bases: TGTGCCAGTTTCTCCGGGACTAGCGGGGGGGCGCGACCTTACAATGAGCAGTTCTTC. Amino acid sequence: CASFSGTSGGARPYNEQFF.